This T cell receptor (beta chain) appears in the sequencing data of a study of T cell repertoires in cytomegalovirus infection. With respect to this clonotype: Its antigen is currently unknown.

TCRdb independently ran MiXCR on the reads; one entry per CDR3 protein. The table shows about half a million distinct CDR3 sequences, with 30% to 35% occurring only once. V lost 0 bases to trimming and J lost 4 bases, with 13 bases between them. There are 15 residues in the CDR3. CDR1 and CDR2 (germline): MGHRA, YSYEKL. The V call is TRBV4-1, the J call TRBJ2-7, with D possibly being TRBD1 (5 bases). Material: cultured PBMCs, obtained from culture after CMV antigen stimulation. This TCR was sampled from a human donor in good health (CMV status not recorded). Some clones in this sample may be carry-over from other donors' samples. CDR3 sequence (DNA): TGCGCCAGCAGCCAAGAAGGGGTCCCGAGGTACGAGCAGTACTTC. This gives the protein CASSQEGVPRYEQYF.